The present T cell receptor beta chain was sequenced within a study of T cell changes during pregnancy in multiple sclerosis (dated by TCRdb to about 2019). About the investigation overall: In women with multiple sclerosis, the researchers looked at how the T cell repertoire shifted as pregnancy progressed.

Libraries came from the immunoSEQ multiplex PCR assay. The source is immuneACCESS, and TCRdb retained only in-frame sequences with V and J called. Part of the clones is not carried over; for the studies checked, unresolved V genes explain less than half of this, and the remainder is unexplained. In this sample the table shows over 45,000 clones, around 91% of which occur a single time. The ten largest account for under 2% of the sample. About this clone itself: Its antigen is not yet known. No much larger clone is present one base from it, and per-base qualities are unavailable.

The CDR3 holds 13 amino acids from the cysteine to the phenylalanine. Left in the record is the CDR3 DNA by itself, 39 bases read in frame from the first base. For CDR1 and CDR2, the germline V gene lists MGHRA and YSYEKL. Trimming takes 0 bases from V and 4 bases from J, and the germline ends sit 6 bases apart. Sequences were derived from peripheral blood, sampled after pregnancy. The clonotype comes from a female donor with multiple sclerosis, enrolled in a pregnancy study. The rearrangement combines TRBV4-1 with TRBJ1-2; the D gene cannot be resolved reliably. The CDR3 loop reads CASSQDPLYGYTF. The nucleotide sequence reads TGCGCCAGCAGCCAAGACCCCCTCTATGGCTACACCTTC.